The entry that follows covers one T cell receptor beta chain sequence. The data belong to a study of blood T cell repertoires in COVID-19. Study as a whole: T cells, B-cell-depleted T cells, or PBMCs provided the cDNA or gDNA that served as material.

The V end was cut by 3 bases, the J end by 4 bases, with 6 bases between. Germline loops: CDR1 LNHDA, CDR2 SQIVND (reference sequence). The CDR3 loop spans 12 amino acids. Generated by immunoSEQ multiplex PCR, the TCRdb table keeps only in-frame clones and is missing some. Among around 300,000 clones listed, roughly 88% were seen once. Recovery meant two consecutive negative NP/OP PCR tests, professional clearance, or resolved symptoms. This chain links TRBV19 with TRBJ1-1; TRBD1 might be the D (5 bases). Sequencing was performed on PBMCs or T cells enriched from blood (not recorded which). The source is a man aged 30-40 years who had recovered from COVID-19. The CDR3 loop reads CASSMGGTEAFF. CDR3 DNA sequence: TGTGCCAGTAGTATGGGGGGCACTGAAGCTTTCTTT.